Each of the 25 T cell receptor beta chains below was sequenced from the same sample in a study of HIV-infected children after antiretroviral therapy interruption. RNA-based 3' RACE libraries used unique molecular identifiers. TCRdb fed the 3' RACE reads into MiXCR, producing one record per CDR3 protein. The profile shows fewer than 50,000 distinct CDR3 sequences, roughly 4% of them singletons. The treatment: PENTA 11 planned treatment interruption arm or continuous ART arm. Here the sequenced sample was CD45RA+ CD4+ T cells from PBMCs, pooled from several time points, taken from a donor given antiretroviral therapy, either interrupted or continuous. This sample's subset: naive CD4+ CD45RA+ CD45RO- T cells. The receptors here all came from a pool of human donors with HIV.

In this sample, this clonotype turned up a few times. The V call is TRBV5-1, the J call TRBJ2-7; 11 bases align to TRBD1. The CDR3 sequence is 14 residues long. CDR1 is SGHRS and CDR2 is YFSETQ in the germline V gene. The J segment lost 6 bases and the V segment lost 7 bases, leaving 9 bases of the junction unmatched. The CDR3 sequence: CASQSPGQGGEQYF. CDR3 DNA: TGCGCCAGCCAAAGTCCGGGACAGGGGGGCGAGCAGTACTTC.

This clonotype appeared many times. The chain has TRBV12-5 and TRBJ1-1; 9 bases are shared with TRBD1. After removal of 3 bases from V and 2 bases from J, the junction contained 13 bases not matched to a gene. This CDR3 has 18 amino acids. Germline V gene lookup returns CDR1 LGHNT and CDR2 FRNRAP. The CDR3 region has the DNA TGTGCTAGTGGTTTAGGGACAGGGTGGGACCGGATCAACACTGAAGCTTTCTTT. Amino acids: CASGLGTGWDRINTEAFF.

This clonotype appeared many times. The V gene is TRBV20-1, the J gene TRBJ1-1, with 8 bases fitting TRBD1. Germline CDR1 is DFQATT and CDR2 is SNEGSKA (reference sequence). Losses at the gene ends were 1 base for V and 3 bases for J; bases not matched to a gene: 4. The CDR3 has 14 residues. The CDR3 protein is CSARVGQGYTEAFF. CDR3 nucleotide sequence: TGCAGTGCTAGAGTTGGACAGGGATACACTGAAGCTTTCTTT.

This clonotype came up many times. The chain couples TRBV7-9 to TRBJ2-1; D unresolved. V was shortened by 7 bases and J by 15 bases, with 10 bases between the two germline ends. CDR3 length equals 9 residues. Germline CDR1 and CDR2: SEHNR and FQNEAQ (reference sequence). CDR3 loop: CASNLPLFF. The CDR3 DNA reads as TGTGCCAGCAACCTCCCGTTGTTCTTC.

This clonotype was recorded at least ten times. V is TRBV20-1 and J is TRBJ2-5; D remains ambiguous. This CDR3 has 11 residues. V was clipped by 4 bases and J by 1 base, with 4 bases between them. Germline V CDR1 and CDR2: DFQATT, SNEGSKA (reference sequence). Written as DNA, the CDR3 is TGCAGTGCTACCCCCCAAGAGACCCAGTACTTC. Translation: CSATPQETQYF.

By frequency in the sample, this clonotype is medium-sized (0.01 to 0.1%). V usage is TRBV29-1 and J usage is TRBJ1-5; TRBD1 aligns across 7 bases. This CDR3 is built from 15 residues. The V gene end was trimmed by 6 bases and the J gene end by 3 bases; junction bases not matched to a gene: 11. Germline CDR1 SQVTM, CDR2 ANQGSEA. The CDR3 nucleotides read TGCAGCGTGGCCTTGAGGACAGGCCCCAATCAGCCCCAGCATTTT. Protein product: CSVALRTGPNQPQHF.

This clonotype was detected many times. The V call is TRBV28, the J call TRBJ1-5; D unresolved. CDR1 and CDR2 (germline): MDHEN, SYDVKM. V lost 3 bases to trimming and J lost 0 bases, with 12 bases between them. The CDR3 contains 16 residues. CDR3 DNA sequence: TGTGCCAGCAGTTTTTCAGGCCTCCGTAGCAATCAGCCCCAGCATTTT. Amino acid sequence: CASSFSGLRSNQPQHF.

Many counts were recorded for this clonotype. This chain joins TRBV11-2 and TRBJ2-1; D is ambiguous. The CDR3 totals 11 residues. The V end lost 4 bases, the J end lost 8 bases, and 6 bases lay between the germline ends. Germline V gene sequence: CDR1 SGHAT, CDR2 FQNNGV. In DNA form, the CDR3 reads TGTGCCAGCAGCTCCGTCGATGAGCAGTTCTTC. It codes for CASSSVDEQFF. The full variable domain, with the rest looked up from reference TRBV11-2 and TRBJ2-1, is EAGVAQSPRYKIIEKRQSVAFWCNPISGHATLYWYQQILGQGPKLLIQFQNNGVVDDSQLPKDRFSAERLKGVDSTLKIQPAKLEDSAVYLCASSSVDEQFFGPGTRLTVL.

This clonotype occurred a few times. This chain links TRBV6-2 or TRBV6-3 with TRBJ2-3, with D tentatively TRBD2 (6 bases). The CDR3 contains 15 residues. Germline lookup yields CDR1 MNHEY and CDR2 SVGEGT. Deletions cut 0 bases from V and 2 bases from J, with 9 bases between. The CDR3 coding sequence is TGTGCCAGCAGTTACTCGGCGGGGAACACAGATACGCAGTATTTT. Protein product: CASSYSAGNTDTQYF.

This clonotype was found many times. The V call is TRBV4-1, the J call TRBJ2-7; D is possibly TRBD2 (5 bases). The germline gives CDR1 MGHRA, CDR2 YSYEKL. Trimming took off 2 bases at V and 12 bases at J, with 17 bases between the two ends. The CDR3 consists of 13 residues. The CDR3 sequence: CASSQLGTGDRYF. The CDR3 DNA is TGCGCCAGCAGCCAACTGGGCACCGGGGATCGGTACTTC.

The chain uses TRBV28 and TRBJ2-7, with TRBD1 matching 7 bases. V shed 6 bases and J 2 bases; nucleotides not matched to a gene: 10. The CDR3 extends over 15 amino acids. In germline, CDR1 is MDHEN, CDR2 SYDVKM. The CDR3 is CASSSLDRYPYEQYF. CDR3 DNA sequence: TGTGCCAGCAGCTCCCTGGACAGGTACCCCTACGAGCAGTACTTC.

This clonotype was recorded at least ten times. The rearrangement uses TRBV27 and TRBJ2-1; 14 positions agree with TRBD2. The CDR3 covers 16 residues. Trimming cost V 2 bases and J 10 bases; bases outside gene matches: 7. The germline gives CDR1 MNHEY, CDR2 SMNVEV (reference sequence). The CDR3 DNA follows: TGTGCCAGCAGTTTAGACGGACTAGCGGGGGGATACGAGCAGTTCTTC. Translation gives CASSLDGLAGGYEQFF.

This clonotype came up many times. The V gene is TRBV11-2, the J gene TRBJ2-3; D is ambiguous. Germline assignment: CDR1 SGHAT and CDR2 FQNNGV. The CDR3 is 16 residues long. V was pared by 5 bases and J by 2 bases, with 17 bases between. The chain's CDR3 is CASSRGLGHTTDTQYF. In DNA, the CDR3 is TGTGCCAGCAGCAGAGGCTTAGGGCATACCACAGATACGCAGTATTTT.

This clonotype occurred many times. The chain uses TRBV4-1 and TRBJ1-1; D not certain. The CDR3 has 13 amino acids. Germline lookup yields CDR1 MGHRA and CDR2 YSYEKL. V lost 1 base and J 4 bases, leaving 7 bases between the germline ends. The CDR3 nucleotides read TGCGCCAGCAGCCAAGGCGGTATCACTGAAGCTTTCTTT. Translation: CASSQGGITEAFF.

This clonotype was seen ten or more times. This chain connects TRBV11-3 to TRBJ1-6; 10 bases fit TRBD1. The CDR3 runs to 17 residues. Germline-derived CDR1 and CDR2 are SGHNT and YENEEA. The V segment lost 4 bases and the J segment 2 bases; nucleotides outside the gene matches: 5. The CDR3 nucleotides are TGTGCCAGCAGCTATGGGACAGGGGACACCTATAATTCACCCCTCCACTTT. It is translated as CASSYGTGDTYNSPLHF.

This clonotype has at least ten counts. The chain has TRBV6-5 and TRBJ2-7, with D hard to call. Germline loops: CDR1 MNHEY, CDR2 SVGAGI. This CDR3 region has 14 residues. V lost 0 bases to trimming and J lost 2 bases, with 8 bases between them. This CDR3 is CASSYSRMTYEQYF. The CDR3 bases are TGTGCCAGCAGTTACTCGAGAATGACCTACGAGCAGTACTTC.

The sample holds many counts of this clonotype. CDR3 bases: TGCGCCAGCAGCTTGGAACCACTAGCGGGGGGCCTCGCAGATACGCAGTATTTT. Translation: CASSLEPLAGGLADTQYF. The genes are TRBV5-1 and TRBJ2-3, with 12 nucleotides matching TRBD2. Germline CDR1 SGHRS, CDR2 YFSETQ. V shed 0 bases and J 4 bases; nucleotides not matched to a gene: 9. CDR3 length: 18 residues.

This clonotype has a handful of counts. V gene TRBV6-1 combines with J gene TRBJ1-6; D remains unclear. CDR1 and CDR2 (germline): MNHNS, SASEGT. Trimming stripped 7 bases from V and 3 bases from J, with 13 bases between. The CDR3 has 15 residues. The CDR3 nucleotides are TGTGCCAGCATTTTCGATAAGGGCTATAATTCACCCCTCCACTTT. This gives the protein CASIFDKGYNSPLHF.

There are many counts of this clonotype. This chain joins TRBV29-1 and TRBJ1-1; D might be TRBD1 (5 bases). Trimming pared 4 bases from V and 5 bases from J, leaving 11 bases between. The germline V gene encodes CDR1 SQVTM and CDR2 ANQGSEA. This CDR3 contains 12 residues. The CDR3 DNA sequence: TGCAGCGTTGTGGAGGGGAGAACTGAAGCTTTCTTT. Amino acids: CSVVEGRTEAFF.

This clonotype was seen repeatedly, ten times or more. At one boundary the junction diverges from the germline segment, which might be a read error. Here the CDR3 reads CSGNTDTQYF. The DNA for the CDR3 is TGCAGTGGGAACACAGATACGCAATATTTT. This sequence joins TRBV20-1 and TRBJ2-3; D uncertain. CDR1 is DFQATT and CDR2 is SNEGSKA in the germline V gene (reference sequence). The CDR3 is 10 residues long.

This clonotype was seen many times. The chain couples TRBV14 to TRBJ1-2; unclear D gene. Trimming cost V 1 base and J 1 base, with 7 bases left between them. The CDR3 is made up of 14 amino acids. The germline V gene has CDR1 SGHDN and CDR2 FVKESK. The CDR3 here is CASSQAEVNYGYTF. In DNA, the CDR3 is TGTGCCAGCAGCCAAGCAGAAGTTAACTATGGCTACACCTTC.

V gene TRBV23-1 combines with J gene TRBJ2-5; D remains unclear. TRBV23-1 is known as an ORF, though its function is uncertain. V was trimmed by 6 bases and J by 3 bases, leaving 17 bases between them. The CDR3 has 15 residues. CDR3 coding DNA: TGCGCCAGCAGCCTTCCCCCACCGACCGAAGAGACCCAGTACTTC. Translation gives CASSLPPPTEETQYF.

This clonotype was detected ten times or more. The chain combines TRBV2 with TRBJ2-7; D remains ambiguous. The germline gives CDR1 SNHLY, CDR2 FYNNEI. The V gene lost 4 bases and the J gene lost 2 bases, with 12 bases spanning the gap. The CDR3 has 14 residues. In DNA form, the CDR3 reads TGTGCCAGCAGTGGGGTTGGTACCCCCTACGAGCAGTACTTC. The encoded protein is CASSGVGTPYEQYF.

This clonotype was seen a handful of times. The chain is built from TRBV7-2 and TRBJ2-7; 9 bases match TRBD2. V shed 3 bases and J 0 bases; nucleotides not matched to a gene: 3. The CDR3 is made up of 15 amino acids. CDR1 and CDR2 (germline): SGHTA, FQGNSA. The CDR3 loop is CASSFSSGISYEQYF. For the CDR3, the DNA is TGTGCCAGCAGCTTTTCTAGCGGGATCTCCTACGAGCAGTACTTC. Variable domain in full (rest from reference TRBV7-2 and TRBJ2-7): GAGVSQSPSNKVTEKGKDVELRCDPISGHTALYWYRQSLGQGLEFLIYFQGNSAPDKSGLPSDRFSAERTGGSVSTLTIQRTQQEDSAVYLCASSFSSGISYEQYFGPGTRLTVT.

In its sample, this clonotype was seen many times. The CDR3 here is CASSPPALASPGANVLTF. The CDR3 DNA is TGTGCCAGCTCACCCCCGGCTTTGGCAAGCCCTGGGGCCAACGTCCTGACTTTC. The chain carries TRBV18 and TRBJ2-6; D ambiguous. CDR3 length: 18 amino acids. Germline CDR1 and CDR2: KGHSH and LQKENI. V dropped 3 bases and J dropped 2 bases, with 17 bases sitting between them.